Listed below are T cell receptor beta chains from one sample, sequenced in a study of blood T cells in healthy people across ages. From the 5' RACE reads, TCRdb called clonotypes with MiXCR, one entry per CDR3 protein. The table includes roughly 800,000 distinct CDR3 sequences, 58% detected once. The sample taken for sequencing was blood. The receptors derive from a young man in good health. Each CDR3 is given without its conserved first and last residue. D genes are given only for firm matches.

j_call: NA
v_call: TRBV29-1
d_call: TRBD1
cdr3_aa: SVRGGPNSYEQY

j_call: TRBJ2-5
v_call: TRBV29-1
d_call: NA
cdr3_aa: SVAPRIGETQY

j_call: TRBJ2-1
v_call: TRBV4-1
d_call: TRBD2
cdr3_aa: ASTLAYGDEQF

j_call: TRBJ1-1
v_call: TRBV20-1
d_call: NA
cdr3_aa: SARRDEDTEAF

j_call: TRBJ1-2
v_call: TRBV28
d_call: NA
cdr3_aa: ASSFGTLYGYT

j_call: TRBJ2-3
v_call: TRBV24-1
d_call: NA
cdr3_aa: ATCRVPADTQY

j_call: TRBJ1-6
v_call: TRBV6-5
d_call: NA
cdr3_aa: ASSFGRNSPLH

j_call: TRBJ2-3
v_call: TRBV7-8
d_call: NA
cdr3_aa: ASASSPDTQY

j_call: TRBJ1-2
v_call: TRBV7-2
d_call: NA
cdr3_aa: ASSLSKVLPNGYT

j_call: TRBJ2-1
v_call: TRBV6-6
d_call: TRBD2
cdr3_aa: ASSYSRTSGSDNEQF

j_call: TRBJ2-7
v_call: TRBV10-3
d_call: TRBD2
cdr3_aa: AIRAGAGYGGEQY

j_call: TRBJ1-2
v_call: TRBV7-3
d_call: NA
cdr3_aa: ASSPGPGGGGYT

j_call: TRBJ2-3
v_call: TRBV20-1
d_call: TRBD2
cdr3_aa: SPLSREGRGTQY

j_call: NA
v_call: TRBV10-3
d_call: NA
cdr3_aa: AIRPGDSGDVQY

j_call: TRBJ1-2
v_call: TRBV30
d_call: NA
cdr3_aa: AWSVLGGYT

j_call: TRBJ2-7
v_call: TRBV6-2/TRBV6-3
d_call: NA
cdr3_aa: ASSPTEGSDEQY

j_call: TRBJ2-7
v_call: TRBV20-1
d_call: TRBD1
cdr3_aa: SAREEGEQGAREQY

j_call: TRBJ2-6
v_call: TRBV6-2/TRBV6-3
d_call: NA
cdr3_aa: ATLRSGANVLT

j_call: TRBJ2-1
v_call: TRBV7-2
d_call: NA
cdr3_aa: ASSPHQGLNEQF

j_call: TRBJ1-4
v_call: TRBV6-1
d_call: TRBD1
cdr3_aa: ASSEQGASANEKLF

j_call: TRBJ2-1
v_call: TRBV7-9
d_call: TRBD1
cdr3_aa: ASSDEQGVFSGEQF

j_call: TRBJ1-1
v_call: TRBV27
d_call: TRBD1
cdr3_aa: ASSSQGGAF

j_call: TRBJ2-1
v_call: TRBV7-7
d_call: TRBD2
cdr3_aa: ASSLYLAGGNNEQF

j_call: TRBJ1-5
v_call: TRBV7-9
d_call: NA
cdr3_aa: ASSSWTEYQPQH

j_call: TRBJ2-1
v_call: TRBV12-3/TRBV12-4
d_call: NA
cdr3_aa: ASTPGMGVYNEQF

j_call: TRBJ1-6
v_call: TRBV2
d_call: TRBD1
cdr3_aa: ASREDRGLNSPLH

j_call: TRBJ2-3
v_call: TRBV6-1
d_call: TRBD2
cdr3_aa: ASSGLSGRGDTQY

j_call: TRBJ2-7
v_call: TRBV20-1
d_call: NA
cdr3_aa: SARDMTYEQY

j_call: TRBJ2-5
v_call: TRBV18
d_call: NA
cdr3_aa: ASSQWAAEQETQY

j_call: TRBJ1-6
v_call: TRBV29-1
d_call: NA
cdr3_aa: SASFGGINSPLH

j_call: TRBJ1-5
v_call: TRBV6-6
d_call: TRBD1
cdr3_aa: ASRPDRGGQPQH

j_call: TRBJ2-1
v_call: TRBV29-1
d_call: TRBD1
cdr3_aa: SVGTGAYNEQF

j_call: TRBJ2-2
v_call: TRBV20-1
d_call: TRBD1
cdr3_aa: SAGQGAGELF

j_call: TRBJ2-4
v_call: TRBV6-1
d_call: NA
cdr3_aa: ASSGLQPDSAKAKNIQY

j_call: TRBJ2-3
v_call: TRBV4-3
d_call: NA
cdr3_aa: ASSQQRGTDTQY

j_call: TRBJ1-5
v_call: TRBV7-2
d_call: NA
cdr3_aa: ASSLAGGNQPQH

j_call: TRBJ1-1
v_call: TRBV2
d_call: TRBD1
cdr3_aa: ASAIRAQGDTEAF

j_call: TRBJ2-7
v_call: TRBV6-1
d_call: TRBD2
cdr3_aa: ASSRGLAGGPGYEQY

j_call: TRBJ2-7
v_call: TRBV20-1
d_call: TRBD2
cdr3_aa: SARQAGGPYEQY

j_call: TRBJ1-1
v_call: TRBV6-1
d_call: NA
cdr3_aa: ASSEGTRNTEAF

j_call: TRBJ2-3
v_call: TRBV7-2
d_call: NA
cdr3_aa: ASTPAADTQY